This T cell receptor beta chain was identified in a study of T cells expressing NK-cell markers. About the research overall: According to the study, TCR beta repertoires originated from sorted CD3+CD56+NKG2C+, CD3+CD56+NKG2C- and CD3+CD56-NKG2C+ T cells. Findings of the study overall: Dominant NKG2C+ clonotype frequencies of roughly 1.0-7.0% of CD8+ T cells were measured in a handful of donors.

With regard to this clonotype: Its target is unknown.

TCRdb re-called the 5' RACE reads and shows each CDR3 protein once, DNA omitted. The listing contains more than 400,000 distinct CDR3 sequences. Per the germline V gene, CDR1 is SEHNR and CDR2 is FQNEAQ (reference sequence). The CDR3 consists of 16 residues. The TCR originated in a woman between 18 and 70 years old in good health. The V gene is TRBV7-9, the J gene TRBJ1-2; the D call from TCRdb, TRBD1, cannot be confirmed without DNA. Material for sequencing was blood T cells: a sorted CD56 or NKG2C T cell subset, CD4+ or CD8+ T cells, or bulk PBMC T cells (not recorded which). The CDR3 region is CASSRTGSASTEGYTF.